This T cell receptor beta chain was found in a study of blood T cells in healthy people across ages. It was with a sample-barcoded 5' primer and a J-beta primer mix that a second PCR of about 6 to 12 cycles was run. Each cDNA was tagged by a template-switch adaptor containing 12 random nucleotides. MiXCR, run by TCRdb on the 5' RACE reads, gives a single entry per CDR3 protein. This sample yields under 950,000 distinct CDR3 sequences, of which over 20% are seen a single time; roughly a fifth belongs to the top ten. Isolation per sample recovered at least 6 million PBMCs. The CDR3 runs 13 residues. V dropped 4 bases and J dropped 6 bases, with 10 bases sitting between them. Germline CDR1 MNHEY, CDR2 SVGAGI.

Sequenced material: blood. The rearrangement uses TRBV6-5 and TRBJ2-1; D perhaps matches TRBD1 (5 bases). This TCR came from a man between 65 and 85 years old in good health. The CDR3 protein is CASSSNQGNEQFF. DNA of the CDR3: TGTGCCAGCAGTTCCAACCAGGGCAATGAGCAGTTCTTC.